These 14 T cell receptor beta chains were all obtained from the same sample, sequenced in a study of T cells in Graves' hyperthyroidism and ophthalmopathy. TCR beta CDR3 sequences were amplified from RNA transcripts. Initially, a first-round RT-PCR of the TCR CDR3 employed the HTBI primer set. TCRdb reprocessed the multiplex PCR reads via MiXCR and lists one record per CDR3 protein. The table shows about 640,000 distinct CDR3 sequences, with approximately 14% occurring only once. Material for sequencing was blood. Receptors were obtained from a woman between 45 and 65 years old with Graves' ophthalmopathy.

This clonotype was counted ten times or more. The V gene is TRBV7-3, the J gene TRBJ2-3, with 8 bases aligning to TRBD1. Germline CDR1 SGHTA, CDR2 FQGTGA. V was clipped by 4 bases and J by 3 bases; unmatched bases: 15. This CDR3 is built from 18 residues. The CDR3 protein is CASSSNQGARMLTDTQYF. The DNA for the CDR3 is TGTGCCAGCAGCTCCAACCAGGGGGCCCGGATGCTTACAGATACGCAGTATTTT.

V usage is TRBV5-1 and J usage is TRBJ2-2; D may correspond to TRBD1 or TRBD2 (5 bases each). V was pared by 1 base and J by 4 bases, with 14 bases between. Germline values: CDR1 SGHRS, CDR2 YFSETQ. This CDR3 comprises 16 residues. The CDR3 region is CASSLTGTPLTGELFF. The CDR3 nucleotides are TGCGCCAGCAGCTTGACCGGGACGCCTCTCACCGGGGAGCTGTTTTTT. Drawing the rest from reference TRBV5-1 and TRBJ2-2, the complete variable domain is KAGVTQTPRYLIKTRGQQVTLSCSPISGHRSVSWYQQTPGQGLQFLFEYFSETQRNKGNFPGRFSGRQFSNSRSEMNVSTLELGDSALYLCASSLTGTPLTGELFFGEGSRLTVL.

This clonotype was observed a handful of times. The chain recombines TRBV24-1 with TRBJ2-3; maybe TRBD2 (7 bases). V was cut by 10 bases and J by 7 bases, with 11 bases left in between. The CDR3 totals 11 residues. Germline values: CDR1 KGHDR, CDR2 SFDVKD. The DNA of the CDR3 is TGTGCCACAGGGGGGGAGTATACGCAGTATTTT. Protein product: CATGGEYTQYF.

This clonotype was seen ten or more times. J is TRBJ2-1 and V is TRBV5-1, with TRBD2 as a possible D gene (6 bases). The CDR3 spans 14 residues. Trimming cost V 3 bases and J 1 base, with 8 bases left between them. Germline values: CDR1 SGHRS, CDR2 YFSETQ. In nucleotides, the CDR3 is TGCGCCAGCAGCTCGGGACTGTCCTACAATGAGCAGTTCTTC. This encodes CASSSGLSYNEQFF.

This clonotype has a count of ten or more. The chain links TRBV5-1 to TRBJ2-1; a possible D gene is TRBD1 (5 bases). The CDR3 sequence is 15 residues long. Trimming took off 4 bases at V and 0 bases at J, with 11 bases between the two ends. Germline CDR1 SGHRS, CDR2 YFSETQ. The CDR3 reads CASSNRQSSYNEQFF. The CDR3 nucleotides read TGCGCCAGCAGCAACCGACAGAGCTCCTACAATGAGCAGTTCTTC.

This clonotype was observed at least ten times. The chain recombines TRBV7-9 with TRBJ2-5; D gene uncertain. The germline V and J ends were trimmed by 6 bases and 7 bases, with 12 bases remaining between them. This CDR3 contains 12 residues. Per germline, CDR1 SEHNR and CDR2 FQNEAQ (reference sequence). The CDR3 sequence: CASSHNIGTQYF. The CDR3 DNA reads TGTGCCAGCAGTCATAACATCGGGACCCAGTACTTC.

This clonotype was seen at least ten times. The chain links TRBV10-3 to TRBJ2-1; 8 bases match TRBD2. CDR1 is ENHRY, CDR2 SYGVKD, per germline. This CDR3 spans 13 amino acids. Trimming at V came to 5 bases and at J to 8 bases, leaving 5 bases not matched to a gene. The CDR3: CAISSGRIDEQFF. CDR3 coding DNA: TGTGCCATCAGTAGCGGGAGAATCGATGAGCAGTTCTTC.

This clonotype was observed a handful of times. The chain uses TRBV12-5 and TRBJ2-1, with D unresolved. Trimming pared 3 bases from V and 13 bases from J, leaving 7 bases between. Germline V gives CDR1 LGHNT, CDR2 FRNRAP. This CDR3 spans 10 amino acids. The CDR3 nucleotides read TGTGCTAGTGGTTTCGGGCAACAGTTCTTC. Protein: CASGFGQQFF.

This clonotype was recorded many times. The CDR3 here is CASRSGDEQYF. CDR3 in DNA: TGTGCCAGCAGGTCGGGGGACGAGCAGTACTTC. The chain links TRBV2 to TRBJ2-7; D might be TRBD2 (6 bases). The CDR3 sequence is 11 residues long. The ends were cut back, 6 bases at V and 5 bases at J, with 8 bases in the middle. Germline V gene data show CDR1 as SNHLY and CDR2 as FYNNEI.

This clonotype has just a few counts. The chain uses TRBV18 and TRBJ2-2; a possible D gene is TRBD2 (6 bases). The germline V gene has CDR1 KGHSH and CDR2 LQKENI. Trimming removed 5 bases at V and 4 bases at J, with 17 bases between. The CDR3 has 16 amino acids. Written as DNA, the CDR3 is TGTGCCAGCTCAAACCTTGGAACGACTAGCACCGGGGAGCTGTTTTTT. As protein: CASSNLGTTSTGELFF.

This clonotype was counted ten times or more. The genes are TRBV12-3 or TRBV12-4 and TRBJ2-7; no definite D call. CDR3 length equals 14 residues. The V gene lost 5 bases and the J gene lost 1 base, with 12 bases spanning the gap. DNA for the CDR3: TGTGCCAGCAGTAGAGGTACCTCTTCCTACGAGCAGTACTTC. This codes for CASSRGTSSYEQYF.

The chain is built from TRBV3-1 and TRBJ2-7, with TRBD2 matching 9 bases. The germline CDR1 and CDR2 sequences are LGHDT and YNNKEL (reference sequence). The J segment lost 2 bases and the V segment lost 2 bases, leaving 4 bases of the junction unmatched. This CDR3 spans 15 amino acids. The CDR3 sequence: CASSQLTSGTYEQYF. The CDR3 DNA is TGTGCCAGCAGCCAACTGACTAGCGGTACCTACGAGCAGTACTTC.

This clonotype was detected ten times or more. This rearrangement joins TRBV7-2 to TRBJ2-4; perhaps D is TRBD1 or TRBD2 (7 bases each). The germline V and J ends were trimmed by 3 bases and 8 bases, with 11 bases remaining between them. This CDR3 comprises 13 residues. CDR1 is SGHTA and CDR2 is FQGNSA in the germline V gene. The CDR3 loop is CASSLPGGDIQYF. CDR3 in DNA: TGTGCCAGCAGCTTGCCAGGGGGGGACATTCAGTACTTC.

The table lists this clonotype with many counts. V and J are TRBV11-1 and TRBJ2-7; D uncertain. The CDR3 is made up of 14 amino acids. Germline values: CDR1 SGHAT, CDR2 FQDESV (reference sequence). The ends were cut back, 2 bases at V and 5 bases at J, with 13 bases in the middle. CDR3 amino acids: CASSLLKVVHEQYF. The DNA for the CDR3 is TGTGCCAGCAGCTTACTGAAAGTAGTCCACGAGCAGTACTTC. Filled out from reference TRBV11-1 and TRBJ2-7, the complete variable domain reads EAEVAQSPRYKITEKSQAVAFWCDPISGHATLYWYRQILGQGPELLVQFQDESVVDDSQLPKDRFSAERLKGVDSTLKIQPAELGDSAMYLCASSLLKVVHEQYFGPGTRLTVT.